This T cell receptor (beta chain) was documented in a study of HIV-infected patients and healthy controls (dated by TCRdb to the mid-2010s). Background for the entire study: CD4 counts rose modestly but significantly in about 85% of the 16 patients after three months of therapy, yet stayed below normal ranges. Patients lacked overall T-cell lymphocytopenia, and total CDR3 counts per chain did not differ significantly from controls. After a further year of therapy, viral load was undetectable in all patients, having already become undetectable in about 65% of the 16 patients by the second bleed. CD8 counts did not change consistently during early therapy, while the CD4:CD8 ratio increased slightly. The study asked whether deep sequencing of the TCR repertoire from small blood samples of HIV patients could detect immune perturbation and reconstitution. What the work shows at the level of the full study, not this receptor alone: The apparent post-therapy recovery of the Gini index in HIV-infected patients was not reproduced in size-matched repertoire data. Processing was restricted to sixteen HIV-infected individuals, which the authors judged to be a major constraint on the generalizability of the findings. The observed differences in diversity were not explained by the slight differences in age and sex profiles between the study cohorts. Significantly different mean usage between HIV-infected patients and controls was observed for eight alpha and eight beta V genes. Significantly higher mean Gini indices were seen in HIV-infected repertoires than in controls, possibly reflecting oligoclonality. More CDR3s were shared between individuals among healthy controls than among HIV+ patients, as measured by Jaccard index and by the count of highly shared sequences. Donor HLA types were not determined in the study. Alpha-chain CDR3s from MAIT cells occurred at high frequency in healthy controls but were severely depleted in HIV+ repertoires. The use of whole blood limited sequencing depth and precluded separation of the dynamics of distinct T-cell subpopulations. Rare events from HIV-infected data received too much weight under size-matching, and comparisons were complicated by unequal numbers of distinct sequences between patients and controls. Alpha-beta chain pairing was not determined in the samples. Healthy control repertoires showed roughly threefold more distinct CDR3s and higher Shannon diversity than untreated HIV+ repertoires. During therapy, a significant decrease in frequency was seen for HIV-associated CDR3s, whereas no significant change was found for CMV-associated CDR3s, although most of them became more frequent.

Using SuperScript III with primers targeting the alpha and beta constant regions, approximately 500 ng of RNA was reverse transcribed. Separate alpha and beta chain libraries were generated by chain-specific third strand synthesis with multiplexing indices. To avoid primer bias, the protocol used one single primer pair to amplify every rearrangement within a chain, and the protocol also attached molecular barcodes to each cDNA molecule. The SP2 sequencing primer site and a random hexamer were carried on a 5' RACE adapter, to which purified cDNA was joined by T4 RNA Ligase 1. Second strand synthesis was performed with Phusion polymerase and primed from the SP2 site, and slow temperature ramps were applied to favor optimal annealing. Each molecule's 12-nucleotide barcode consisted of two random hexamer sequences, both added before amplification and joined together. A brief initial PCR introduced P5 and P7 adapter elements together with a second index, and a roughly 25-cycle amplification PCR using P5s and P7 primers was subsequently performed. Libraries received roughly 26 PCR cycles in total, were quantified on a Qubit, sized on a Bioanalyzer, and diluted to roughly 4 nM. The normalized libraries were sequenced on an Illumina MiSeq using 2 x 250 paired-end kits. Reverse transcription reactions were cleaned up on MinElute columns and eluted into 9.5 to 10 ul Tris-Cl. A 1:1 ratio of AMPure XP beads was used to clean the adapter ligations after they had run for 20 to 25 hours at 16 degrees C. The authors' analysis ran thus. Demultiplexed FASTQ files were processed with a modified Decombinator that output V, J, insert and barcode information. Sequences that shared a barcode but differed from the dominant sequence were treated as errors and discarded, and barcodes were clustered at Levenshtein distance 3 and counted to estimate the original cDNA molecules. The R packages ineq, vegan, igraph and RCytoscape were used for downstream analyses, with IMGT nomenclature and CDR3 definitions applied. To avoid skew from clonal expansion, each TCR was counted once, and V gene usage was computed over distinct sequences. Similarity networks connected unique CDR3 amino acid sequences within a donor whenever two sequences differed by a single Levenshtein edit. Published HIV-specific CDR3s (about 100 alpha, 550 to 850 beta) and CMV-specific CDR3s (under 14 alpha, a few hundred beta) were assembled and queried against the repertoires. It was shown by random subsampling to size-matched repertoires that the decreased diversity of patients was not caused by their lower sequence numbers. TCRdb reprocessed the public reads (quality trimming at Q25 with fastp, clone calling with MiXCR) and kept in-frame beta chains. Identical CDR3 proteins give one entry, which carries the most common genes and DNA. These V and J calls are TCRdb output, not the study's own analysis. The sample table records nearly 7,500 distinct CDR3 sequences; 9.3% of these occur just once. The ten largest clones represent about a sixth of the sample.

This clonotype appeared many times. Its cognate antigen has yet to be identified. No per-base quality is available; no much larger clone lies one base away. V and J are trimmed by 3 bases and 3 bases, and the gene matches miss 11 bases of the junction. Taken from cysteine to phenylalanine, the CDR3 has 16 residues. The read is trimmed to its CDR3 DNA, 48 bases read in frame from base 1. The germline V gene yields KGHSH for CDR1 and LQKENI for CDR2. Whole blood was used without fractionating the cells, so the repertoire represented all peripheral T cells without sorting. For RNA extraction, about 2.3 ml of peripheral blood was collected into Tempus tubes. HIV-infected adults who had not yet received antiretroviral therapy and were about to begin treatment were enrolled, with the first sixteen eligible patients processed. Patients were deemed ineligible for enrollment if they had febrile or AIDS-related illness, tumors, hepatitis B or C coinfection, immunomodulatory therapy, recent vaccination or treatment interruptions. Residual genomic DNA was removed with the TURBO-DNase kit and globin mRNA was depleted with GLOBINclear. Pretreatment blood from HIV-infected patients was collected just before antiretroviral therapy was started.

The receptor chain draws on TRBV18 and TRBJ2-7; TRBD1 aligns with 7 central bases. This clonotype originated in an adult with HIV infection. The sequenced sample was blood, obtained before antiretroviral therapy. The CDR3: CASSPYRDSLNYEQYF. DNA sequence: TGTGCCAGCTCACCTTACCGGGACAGCTTGAACTACGAGCAGTACTTC.